This TCR delta chain derives from a study of γδ T cells in repeated Plasmodium falciparum infection. At the level of the study: Over approximately 640 days, donors received four mosquito-bite P. falciparum NF54 infections.

TRG and TRD sequences were obtained from every sorted gammadelta sample. TCRdb re-called clones from the multiplex PCR reads via CATT. The repertoire holds around 82,000 delta-chain clones, with more than 1.4% as singletons. The table lists this clone with many counts. Germline and junction disagree at one end, which may indicate a read error. Sequenced input: gamma-delta T cells from blood. This TCR was recovered from a pool of human donors (malaria-infected and uninfected, not separated).

CDR3 sequence (DNA): TGTGCTCTTGGGGAACTGGGCCCCTGGATCACCGATAAACCCATCTTT. The encoded protein is CALGELGPWITDKPIF. This chain uses TRDV1 with TRDJ1, with D hard to call. The CDR3 covers 16 residues. CDR1 is TSWWSYY and CDR2 is QGS in the germline V gene.